This T cell receptor (beta chain) comes out of a study of cytomegalovirus exposure and HLA in healthy donors. Study-level findings and limits: Diagnosis of cytomegalovirus status made by the classifier reportedly showed high specificity and sensitivity. Researchers catalogued roughly 170 TCR beta chains as cytomegalovirus-associated. The study found most TCR sequences rare, yet found some public TCRs in many donors.

Assay used: immunoSEQ multiplex PCR; TCRdb lists only in-frame clones, some missing. Of around 160,000 clones detected, approximately 90% appear once; the ten largest clones hold approximately 3%. Germline trimming cut 5 bases from V and 6 bases from J; bases unmatched to any gene: 4. This CDR3 contains 13 residues. Per the germline V gene, CDR1 is MNHEY and CDR2 is SMNVEV (reference sequence). To note about this clone: The antigen remains undetermined.

The clonotype was recovered from a man aged 18 to 29 in good health and CMV-seronegative. The V gene is TRBV27, the J gene TRBJ2-1, with 7 bases matching TRBD2. Material for sequencing was PBMCs. The DNA of the CDR3 is TGTGCCAGCAGTGCGACTAGCAGCAATGAGCAGTTCTTC. It yields the protein CASSATSSNEQFF.